This TCR beta chain emerged from a study of T cells in Graves' hyperthyroidism and ophthalmopathy. Looked up from germline, CDR1 is LGHNA and CDR2 is YSLEER. Trimming removed 0 bases from V and 4 bases from J; junction bases left unmatched: 4. The CDR3 extends over 16 amino acids. TCR beta CDR3 regions were amplified from RNA. Primed by the HTBI set, a first-round RT-PCR was run on the TCR CDR3. TCRdb analysed the multiplex PCR reads with MiXCR anew, one entry per CDR3 protein. This sample carries hundreds of thousands of distinct CDR3 sequences, approximately 14% of them seen once, and the ten largest clones take about a tenth. This clonotype has only a few counts.

This chain links TRBV4-3 with TRBJ2-1; TRBD2 matches at 9 bases. Sequencing input: blood. The source of this sequence is a young woman with Graves' hyperthyroidism. In DNA form, the CDR3 reads TGCGCCAGCAGCCAAGAGACTAGCGGAGGGTACAATGAGCAGTTCTTC. Its translation is CASSQETSGGYNEQFF.